This T cell receptor (beta chain) came from a study of molecular identifiers for immune sequencing clone quantification. TCRdb called the PCR reads again in MiXCR, with one record for every CDR3 protein. The table lists about 640,000 distinct CDR3 sequences, just under 20% of them singletons. Points on this clonotype: A read error may be the cause here, since a much bigger clone is one base away.

Sequencing was done on a sample of naive CD8+ T cells from blood, with Jurkat cell RNA spiked in. The subset is: FACS-sorted CD8+CD4-CCR7+CD45RA+ naive T cells. The receptor was derived from a human donor in good health. Some libraries in this study had Jurkat cell RNA spiked in.

The CDR3 DNA sequence: TGTGCCACCAGTGGTCTAGATGGACGCCCTGAGGACTCTGGGGCCAACGTCCTGACTTTC. Encoded protein: CATSGLDGRPEDSGANVLTF. V is TRBV24-1 and J is TRBJ2-6; no reliable D call. V was pared by 5 bases and J by 0 bases, with 22 bases between. The germline CDR1 and CDR2 sequences are KGHDR and SFDVKD. The CDR3 totals 20 residues.